Included here is one T cell receptor (beta chain) sequence, with context. Its antigen is still unknown. CDR3 length: 14 amino acids. Deletions cut 7 bases from V and 4 bases from J, with 16 bases between. Germline assignment: CDR1 MNHEY and CDR2 SVGAGI. The sample comes from a study of shared clonotypes between healthy human individuals. General study results and limits: Larger estimated richness was generally recorded for naive subsets relative to memory subsets.

The data were produced by immunoSEQ multiplex PCR, yet TCRdb's version contains in-frame clones alone and is incomplete. The profile covers more than 2,000,000 clones, with approximately 90% appearing a single time and around 0.14% taken by the ten largest. The clonotype originates from a man younger than 35 in good health. The chain uses TRBV6-5 and TRBJ1-1, with a possible D match to TRBD1 (5 bases). Source material: naive CD4+ T cells sorted from blood. Subset here: CD45RA+ positively selected. CDR3: CASNNGGTFTEAFF. In DNA, the CDR3 is TGTGCCAGCAACAACGGGGGAACGTTCACTGAAGCTTTCTTT.